The next 11 T cell receptor beta chains were all read from a single sample in a study of CD8+CD57+ T cells in acquired aplastic anemia. The study profiled TCR beta VDJ and CDR3 using genomic DNA as template. MiXCR, applied by TCRdb to the reads, yields one record per CDR3 protein. The sample carries roughly 190,000 distinct CDR3 sequences, approximately 52% recorded once. Sequencing was performed on sorted CD4+, CD8+, or CD8+CD57+ T cells (not recorded which) from PBMCs. These receptor sequences come from a human donor in good health, serving as a control.

CDR3 nucleotides: TGTGCCAGCTCACCCCGGGAGGCGAGCTATGGCTACACCTTC. As protein: CASSPREASYGYTF. The rearrangement uses TRBV18 and TRBJ1-2; D is undetermined. The CDR3 extends over 14 amino acids. V dropped 3 bases and J dropped 4 bases, with 12 bases sitting between them. CDR1 and CDR2 (germline): KGHSH, LQKENI.

The rearrangement joins TRBV10-3 to TRBJ2-7, with 7 bases fitting TRBD1. The ends lost 10 bases at V and 6 bases at J; junction bases unmatched: 15. CDR3 length: 14 residues. The V gene's germline CDR1 is ENHRY and CDR2 SYGVKD. CDR3 region: CASTLTGTQGEQYF. The CDR3 region has the DNA TGTGCCAGCACCCTGACAGGGACCCAGGGCGAGCAGTACTTC.

This clonotype was seen more than once but under ten times. The chain joins TRBV7-3 to TRBJ2-3; perhaps TRBD2 as D (5 bases). The germline V gene encodes CDR1 SGHTA and CDR2 FQGTGA. The CDR3 has 16 residues. Trimming removed 0 bases from V and 1 base from J, with 11 bases in between. CDR3 bases: TGTGCCAGCAGCTTAACGTCGGGGATTGGCACAGATACGCAGTATTTT. Its translation: CASSLTSGIGTDTQYF.

This clonotype was counted at least ten times. J is TRBJ1-4 and V is TRBV7-2; 9 bases map to TRBD1. Germline CDR1 and CDR2: SGHTA and FQGNSA. The length of the CDR3 is 14 residues. J lost 7 bases, V lost 5 bases, and 5 bases had no gene match. Here the CDR3 reads CASSQDRGGEKLFF. As DNA, the CDR3 is TGTGCCAGCAGCCAGGACAGGGGAGGTGAAAAACTGTTTTTT.

The rearrangement links TRBV7-9 to TRBJ1-6, with TRBD1 matching over 7 bases. This CDR3 is built from 16 residues. In germline, CDR1 is SEHNR, CDR2 FQNEAQ (reference sequence). V shed 3 bases and J 9 bases; nucleotides not matched to a gene: 11. The CDR3 sequence: CASSLDTGARSSPLHF. The CDR3 nucleotides are TGTGCCAGCAGCTTGGACACAGGGGCCCGAAGTTCACCCCTCCACTTT.

The chain carries TRBV7-9 and TRBJ2-5, with 10 nucleotides matching TRBD2. This CDR3 region has 16 residues. Germline V CDR1 and CDR2: SEHNR, FQNEAQ (reference sequence). Trimming at V came to 2 bases and at J to 0 bases, leaving 3 bases not matched to a gene. CDR3 DNA: TGTGCCAGCAGCTTACCTAGCGGGGGACACCAAGAGACCCAGTACTTC. Translating gives CASSLPSGGHQETQYF.

This chain links TRBV10-3 with TRBJ1-3; D might be TRBD1 (6 bases). V lost 2 bases, J lost 1 base, and 9 bases lay in between. Looked up from germline, CDR1 is ENHRY and CDR2 is SYGVKD. This CDR3 comprises 15 residues. The CDR3 is CAISERGGSGNTIYF. In DNA form, the CDR3 reads TGTGCCATCAGTGAGAGAGGGGGATCTGGAAACACCATATATTTT.

The genes are TRBV5-1 and TRBJ1-1; possibly TRBD1 for D (5 bases). Germline CDR1 reads SGHRS; CDR2 reads YFSETQ. The CDR3 totals 13 residues. Trimming shortened V by 0 bases and J by 6 bases, and 9 bases separated the two germline ends. The CDR3 protein is CASSLGGEAEAFF. DNA of the CDR3: TGCGCCAGCAGCTTGGGAGGGGAAGCTGAAGCTTTCTTT. The full variable domain, completed using reference TRBV5-1 and TRBJ1-1, is KAGVTQTPRYLIKTRGQQVTLSCSPISGHRSVSWYQQTPGQGLQFLFEYFSETQRNKGNFPGRFSGRQFSNSRSEMNVSTLELGDSALYLCASSLGGEAEAFFGQGTRLTVV.

The CDR3 here is CAIRDTTQSKYEQYF. CDR3 nucleotides: TGTGCCATCAGGGACACGACCCAATCGAAGTACGAGCAGTACTTC. The gene calls are TRBV10-3 and TRBJ2-7; tentatively, D is TRBD1 (5 bases). The CDR3 extends over 15 amino acids. Germline lookup yields CDR1 ENHRY and CDR2 SYGVKD. Trimming shortened V by 6 bases and J by 4 bases, and 19 bases separated the two germline ends.

The table lists this clonotype with many counts. The chain has TRBV7-3 and TRBJ1-1; 11 bases fit TRBD1. The CDR3 spans 14 residues. CDR1 SGHTA and CDR2 FQGTGA come from the germline V gene. The V segment lost 2 bases and the J segment 6 bases; nucleotides outside the gene matches: 2. In DNA form, the CDR3 reads TGTGCCAGCAGCTTACAGGGACAGGGGGCTGAAGCTTTCTTT. Translated, it gives CASSLQGQGAEAFF.

In its sample, this clonotype was seen many times. J is TRBJ2-5 and V is TRBV7-2; 7 bases agree with TRBD2. Germline V gene sequence: CDR1 SGHTA, CDR2 FQGNSA. With V trimmed by 1 base and J by 3 bases, 8 bases remained unmatched. This CDR3 region has 16 residues. The CDR3 bases are TGTGCCAGCAGCTTAGAGGATTGGACTAGGAAAGAGACCCAGTACTTC. This translates into CASSLEDWTRKETQYF.